These T cell receptor beta chains were read from a single sample in a study of blood T cell repertoires in COVID-19. Clones were read by immunoSEQ multiplex PCR, and TCRdb kept only the in-frame ones, dropping some. Of approximately 360,000 clones in the sample, approximately 88% were seen once. The source material was PBMCs or T cells enriched from blood (not recorded which). These receptors all stem from a woman aged 25-40 years with acute COVID-19. Both conserved end residues are part of each CDR3. A D gene is named only where the DNA matches it firmly. Some rows mark clone size as missing; the rest say once, few, many or name a class of expanded clone.

j_call	v_call	d_call	clone_size	cdr3_nt	cdr3_aa
TRBJ1-1	TRBV30	NA	NA	TGTGCCTGGAGCTCCCCCCCGGGACACGAAGCTTTCTTT	CAWSSPPGHEAFF
TRBJ1-5	TRBV7-8	NA	NA	TGTGCCAGCAGCCGCCAGGGTTCTAGCAATCAGCCCCAGCATTTT	CASSRQGSSNQPQHF
TRBJ1-1	TRBV12-5	NA	NA	TGTGCTAGTGGTCCCCCTCAGGGCCCAAACACTGAAGCTTTCTTT	CASGPPQGPNTEAFF
TRBJ1-1	TRBV5-1	TRBD1	NA	TGCGCCAGCAGCTTGGCGACAGGGATGAACACTGAAGCTTTCTTT	CASSLATGMNTEAFF
TRBJ1-2	TRBV30	NA	NA	TGTGCCTGGAGTGTAGGAAGGGGCTCGAGCTATGGCTACACCTTC	CAWSVGRGSSYGYTF
TRBJ2-2	TRBV7-9	TRBD1	NA	TGTGCCAGCAGCTCGTTTTCGGACAGGGGGGAACCCGGGGAGCTGTTTTTT	CASSSFSDRGEPGELFF
TRBJ2-2	TRBV6-5	NA	NA	TGTGCCAGCAGCAACAGGGTCACCGGGGAGCTGTTTTTT	CASSNRVTGELFF
TRBJ2-3	TRBV10-3	TRBD2	NA	TGTGCCATCAGTGACTCGGGACTAGTAGATACGCAGTATTTT	CAISDSGLVDTQYF
TRBJ2-5	TRBV7-9	TRBD1	NA	TGTGCCAGCAGCCGTACAGGGGCCCAAGAGACCCAGTACTTC	CASSRTGAQETQYF
TRBJ2-7	TRBV3-1/TRBV3-2	NA	NA	TGTGCCAGCAGCCAAGGGGGCCGGGCCAGCTCCTACGAGCAGTACTTC	CASSQGGRASSYEQYF
TRBJ2-3	TRBV13	TRBD2	NA	TGTGCCAGCAGCTTAGAAGCGGGGGGGACATACACAGATACGCAGTATTTT	CASSLEAGGTYTDTQYF
TRBJ1-5	TRBV7-8	TRBD1	NA	TGTGCCAGCAGCTCGGGACAGGGGGCTTTTCAGCCCCAGCATTTT	CASSSGQGAFQPQHF
TRBJ2-7	TRBV6-5	NA	NA	TGTGCCAGCAGTTACTCCGGAGGGAGCGAGCAGTACTTC	CASSYSGGSEQYF
TRBJ2-6	TRBV9	NA	once	TGTGCCAGCAGCGGAGGAGGGACTGGGGCCAACGTCCTGACTTTC	CASSGGGTGANVLTF
TRBJ2-4	TRBV19	NA	once	TGTGCCAGTACGTACCCCGGGGGAAAGTTCGCCAAAAACATTCAGTACTTC	CASTYPGGKFAKNIQYF
TRBJ1-4	TRBV4-2	TRBD1	NA	TGTGCCAGCAGACAGGGGGTCGAAACTAATGAAAAACTGTTTTTT	CASRQGVETNEKLFF
TRBJ2-7	TRBV6-2/TRBV6-3	NA	NA	TGTGCCAGCACCCCTGGGCAGGAACCCTACGAGCAGTACTTC	CASTPGQEPYEQYF
TRBJ1-3	TRBV2	TRBD1	NA	TGTGCCAGCAGTGTACAGGGGAGTGGAAACACCATATATTTT	CASSVQGSGNTIYF
TRBJ1-3	TRBV3-1/TRBV3-2	TRBD1	NA	TGTGCCAGCAGCCAAGGACAGGGGGCTGGAAACACCATATATTTT	CASSQGQGAGNTIYF
TRBJ1-3	TRBV9	TRBD1	few	TGTGCCAGCAGCGGGGGGACAGGCAGCTCTGGAAACACCATATATTTT	CASSGGTGSSGNTIYF
TRBJ2-4	TRBV5-5	TRBD1	NA	TGTGCCAGCAGCCTGACAGGGCTTAAAAACATTCAGTACTTC	CASSLTGLKNIQYF
TRBJ2-1	TRBV10-2	NA	NA	TGCGCCAGCAGTGAGTCTAAACGGCATACGCGGGCGGGGGAGCAGTTCTTC	CASSESKRHTRAGEQFF
TRBJ2-2	TRBV7-6	NA	NA	TGTGCCAGCAGCTTATCGGGGAACACCGGGGAGCTGTTTTTT	CASSLSGNTGELFF
TRBJ1-6	TRBV6-6	NA	NA	TGTGCCAGCAGTTACGTCTTTTCGGGGGGCTTACCCCTCCACTTT	CASSYVFSGGLPLHF
TRBJ1-4	TRBV11-2	NA	NA	TGTGCCAGCAGCTTAGTCCCAGGCCGGAATGAAAAACTGTTTTTT	CASSLVPGRNEKLFF
TRBJ1-1	TRBV11-3	NA	NA	TGTGCCAGCAGCTTTCGTCCGAACACTGAAGCTTTCTTT	CASSFRPNTEAFF
TRBJ2-2	TRBV15	NA	NA	TGTGCCACCAGCAGTAGCCTCCTCCTCGGGGCCGGGGAGCTGTTTTTT	CATSSSLLLGAGELFF
TRBJ1-4	TRBV27	NA	NA	TGTGCCAGCAGTACCATCTGGGGGCCGGCTAATGAAAAACTGTTTTTT	CASSTIWGPANEKLFF
TRBJ2-1	TRBV21-1	NA	NA	TGTGCCAGCCCCCGGGGGAATGAGCAGTTCTTC	CASPRGNEQFF
TRBJ1-1	TRBV9	NA	NA	TGTGCCAGCAGCGTAGCCCCGCGCGGCACTGAAGCTTTCTTT	CASSVAPRGTEAFF
TRBJ1-5	TRBV23-1	NA	NA	TGCGCCAGCAGTCTCGGGTTCGGCAGATATAGCAATCAGCCCCAGCATTTT	CASSLGFGRYSNQPQHF
TRBJ1-2	TRBV3-1/TRBV3-2	NA	NA	TGTGCCAGCAGCCTAACAGGGCCCAACTATGGCTACACCTTC	CASSLTGPNYGYTF
TRBJ2-3	TRBV27	NA	NA	TGTGCCAGCAGTTCGTCGGGACTTGGGACCACAGATACGCAGTATTTT	CASSSSGLGTTDTQYF
TRBJ2-7	TRBV6-2/TRBV6-3	TRBD1	NA	TGTGCCAGCAGTGGGGGACAGGGTCCCACCTACGAGCAGTACTTC	CASSGGQGPTYEQYF
TRBJ2-2	TRBV7-9	NA	NA	TGTGCCAGCAGCGGCCCTGGGGGGACGAACACCGGGGAGCTGTTTTTT	CASSGPGGTNTGELFF
TRBJ1-6	TRBV5-6	TRBD1	few	TGTGCCAGCAGCTTGTACAGGGGCTATAATTCACCCCTCCACTTT	CASSLYRGYNSPLHF
TRBJ1-1	TRBV5-1	NA	NA	TGCGCCAGCAGCTTGGGCGCGGGGCCTAACACTGAAGCTTTCTTT	CASSLGAGPNTEAFF
TRBJ1-5	TRBV2	TRBD1	NA	TGTGCCAGCAGAGACGACAGGGTGGGCAATCAGCCCCAGCATTTT	CASRDDRVGNQPQHF
TRBJ2-7	TRBV7-2	NA	NA	TGTGCCAGCACAAATGGAGGCTCCTACGAGCAGTACTTC	CASTNGGSYEQYF
TRBJ1-2	TRBV29-1	NA	once	TGCAGCGTTGACCGCACTCGCGACGAGGAGGGCTACACCTTC	CSVDRTRDEEGYTF
TRBJ1-1	TRBV6-2/TRBV6-3	TRBD1	NA	TGTGCCAGCAGTTACTCCGCGGGACAGACTGAAGCTTTCTTT	CASSYSAGQTEAFF
TRBJ2-1	TRBV24-1	TRBD1	NA	TGTGCCACCGGAAAGGGGGCTCTCAATGAGCAGTTCTTC	CATGKGALNEQFF
TRBJ1-4	TRBV18	NA	NA	TGTGCCAGCTCACCACAGGGAGGGGAAAAACTGTTTTTT	CASSPQGGEKLFF
TRBJ2-1	TRBV15	TRBD2	once	TGTGCCACCAGCAGAACTAGCGGGGGCCTTGAGCAGTTCTTC	CATSRTSGGLEQFF
TRBJ2-1	TRBV19	TRBD2	NA	TGTGCCAGTAGTCCTTCTAGCGGGGGGAATGAGCAGTTCTTC	CASSPSSGGNEQFF
TRBJ1-1	TRBV4-3	TRBD1	NA	TGCGCCAGCAGCCAAGAGAGGGGACAGGGCACGTCTGAAGCTTTCTTT	CASSQERGQGTSEAFF
TRBJ2-1	TRBV24-1	NA	NA	TGTGCCATCCGTACAGGTTACAATGAGCAGTTCTTC	CAIRTGYNEQFF
TRBJ1-1	TRBV19	NA	NA	TGTGCCAGTAGTATAGTATCCGGGGAAGCTTTCTTT	CASSIVSGEAFF
TRBJ1-2	TRBV5-1	NA	NA	TGCGCCAGCAGCTTGGACGGGGAGGTGGGCAACTATGGCTACACCTTC	CASSLDGEVGNYGYTF